One and the same sample provided the 27 T cell receptor beta chains below, sequenced in a study of early T cells in non-severe SARS-CoV-2 infection. TCRdb recomputed calls from the 5' RACE reads with MiXCR, one row per CDR3 protein. The repertoire consists of about 83,000 distinct CDR3 sequences, with roughly a tenth occurring once and the leading ten covering over 7.5%. The sequencing here drew on whole blood, taken at baseline. The origin of the receptors is an adult who was a healthcare worker with PCR-confirmed SARS-CoV-2 infection or an uninfected control (not recorded which).

This clonotype has a handful of counts. The chain couples TRBV5-1 to TRBJ1-5; no clear D gene. Trimming left V 0 bases short and J 4 bases short, with 11 bases between. There are 15 residues in the CDR3. Germline CDR1 SGHRS, CDR2 YFSETQ. The CDR3 here is CASSLEPGFNQPQHF. CDR3 sequence (DNA): TGCGCCAGCAGCTTGGAACCGGGATTTAATCAGCCCCAGCATTTT.

This clonotype turned up a few times. The J gene is TRBJ2-2, the V gene TRBV12-3 or TRBV12-4; D ambiguous. The CDR3 runs to 12 residues. Between the trimmed V and J ends, which lost 2 bases and 4 bases, there was a span of 2 bases. CDR3 DNA: TGTGCCAGCAGTTTAATCACCGGGGAGCTGTTTTTT. Its translation: CASSLITGELFF.

The rearrangement joins TRBV3-1 to TRBJ2-7, with D possibly TRBD2 on 5 matching bases. Germline V gene sequence: CDR1 LGHDT, CDR2 YNNKEL (reference sequence). Trimming cost V 2 bases and J 2 bases, with 13 bases left between them. The CDR3 totals 15 residues. The CDR3 reads CASSQKGLGTYEQYF. The CDR3 DNA follows: TGTGCCAGCAGCCAAAAAGGCCTCGGGACCTACGAGCAGTACTTC.

The table lists this clonotype with a few counts. At one end, the junction sequence differs from germline, possibly due to a read error. V gene TRBV19 combines with J gene TRBJ1-5; D may be TRBD1 (5 bases). The CDR3 is made up of 13 amino acids. The germline V gene has CDR1 LNHDA and CDR2 SQIVND (reference sequence). The CDR3 region has the DNA TGTGTCAGTAAGGGGCAGGGAAATCAGCCCCAGCATTTT. This translates into CVSKGQGNQPQHF.

In its sample, this clonotype was seen many times. The rearrangement uses TRBV6-6 and TRBJ2-5, with a tentative D call TRBD2 (5 bases). The ends were cut back, 6 bases at V and 10 bases at J, with 27 bases in the middle. Germline lookup yields CDR1 MNHNY and CDR2 SVGAGI (reference sequence). The CDR3 runs 16 residues. CDR3 in DNA: TGTGCCAGCAGACAATCAGCCGCGTATCCGACGGAGGACCAGTACTTC. Translating gives CASRQSAAYPTEDQYF.

This chain uses TRBV7-6 with TRBJ1-4, with TRBD1 as a possible D gene (6 bases). The V end lost 1 base, the J end lost 1 base, and 7 bases lay between the germline ends. The V gene's germline CDR1 is SGHVS and CDR2 FNYEAQ. The CDR3 covers 15 residues. CDR3 DNA: TGTGCCAGCAGCTTAGTACAGGGAACTAATGAAAAACTGTTTTTT. It specifies CASSLVQGTNEKLFF. Filled out from reference TRBV7-6 and TRBJ1-4, the complete variable domain reads GAGVSQSPRYKVTKRGQDVALRCDPISGHVSLYWYRQALGQGPEFLTYFNYEAQQDKSGLPNDRFSAERPEGSISTLTIQRTEQRDSAMYRCASSLVQGTNEKLFFGSGTQLSVL.

The chain is built from TRBV24-1 and TRBJ2-2, with 9 bases that match TRBD2. The CDR3 sequence is 14 residues long. Germline V gene sequence: CDR1 KGHDR, CDR2 SFDVKD. V lost 6 bases to trimming and J lost 9 bases; unmatched junction nucleotides: 7. The CDR3 sequence: CATSFSGRTWELFF. The DNA of the CDR3 is TGTGCCACCAGTTTTAGCGGGAGAACCTGGGAGCTGTTTTTT.

This clonotype has a handful of counts. This chain joins TRBV16 and TRBJ1-6; D not certain. This CDR3 spans 14 amino acids. Trimming left V 4 bases short and J 7 bases short, with 11 bases between. The germline V gene encodes CDR1 KGHSY and CDR2 FQNENV. The CDR3 region is CASSPLGVNSPLHF. The CDR3 nucleotides are TGTGCCAGCAGCCCGCTCGGAGTAAATTCACCCCTCCACTTT.

There are a few counts of this clonotype. This chain joins TRBV18 and TRBJ2-2, with a possible D match to TRBD2 (5 bases). The CDR3 runs 14 residues. V dropped 3 bases and J dropped 5 bases, with 10 bases sitting between them. The germline V gene encodes CDR1 KGHSH and CDR2 LQKENI. CDR3: CASSPFEGTGELFF. The CDR3 bases are TGTGCCAGCTCACCTTTTGAGGGAACCGGGGAGCTGTTTTTT.

The chain joins TRBV28 to TRBJ2-1; D uncertain. CDR1 MDHEN and CDR2 SYDVKM come from the germline V gene. V lost 4 bases and J lost 10, with 17 bases in between. The length of the CDR3 is 14 residues. The CDR3 nucleotides are TGTGCCAGCAGTTCGATAAGACACGGGCCAGAGCAGTTCTTC. Amino acid sequence: CASSSIRHGPEQFF.

This clonotype was recorded a few times. CDR3 coding DNA: TGTGCCAGTAAGGATAGCGGGAGGGCCCGTAGAGATACGCAGTATTTT. Amino acids: CASKDSGRARRDTQYF. This sequence joins TRBV19 and TRBJ2-3; TRBD2 agrees at 11 bases. The CDR3 runs to 16 residues. Looked up from germline, CDR1 is LNHDA and CDR2 is SQIVND (reference sequence). Trimming took 7 bases from V and 5 from J; bases not matched to a gene: 11.

This clonotype occurred a few times. The CDR3, as DNA: TGTGCCAGCAGCTTAAGGGCAGGGACGGATTCACCCCTCCACTTT. Translating it yields CASSLRAGTDSPLHF. V and J are TRBV7-3 and TRBJ1-6; possible D gene TRBD1, 5 bases. The CDR3 is made up of 15 amino acids. CDR1 SGHTA and CDR2 FQGTGA come from the germline V gene. Trimming shortened V by 1 base and J by 8 bases, and 12 bases separated the two germline ends.

This rearrangement joins TRBV6-1 to TRBJ2-5, with 9 bases lining up with TRBD2. With V trimmed by 2 bases and J by 6 bases, 7 bases remained unmatched. This CDR3 is built from 15 residues. In germline, CDR1 is MNHNS, CDR2 SASEGT. The CDR3: CASSERGSGGKTQYF. CDR3 nucleotide sequence: TGTGCCAGCAGTGAAAGGGGTAGCGGGGGTAAGACCCAGTACTTC.

There are many counts of this clonotype. The chain recombines TRBV5-1 with TRBJ2-1, with 9 bases fitting TRBD2. This CDR3 is 19 amino acids long. Losses at the gene ends were 3 bases for V and 6 bases for J; bases not matched to a gene: 19. Germline V CDR1 and CDR2: SGHRS, YFSETQ. This CDR3 is CASSSWGSGSLSSGNEQFF. CDR3 DNA sequence: TGCGCCAGCAGCTCCTGGGGTAGCGGGAGCCTAAGTTCGGGCAATGAGCAGTTCTTC.

This clonotype was seen repeatedly, ten times or more. The CDR3 bases are TGTGCCAGCAGTACCCTCAGGGGCCTGAACACTGAAGCTTTCTTT. Its protein is CASSTLRGLNTEAFF. This chain links TRBV28 with TRBJ1-1; D might be TRBD1 (6 bases). The germline V gene encodes CDR1 MDHEN and CDR2 SYDVKM. V shed 5 bases and J shed 0 bases, with 13 bases lying between them. The CDR3 has 15 amino acids. Together with reference TRBV28 and TRBJ1-1, the CDR3 gives the full variable domain: DVKVTQSSRYLVKRTGEKVFLECVQDMDHENMFWYRQDPGLGLRLIYFSYDVKMKEKGDIPEGYSVSREKKERFSLILESASTNQTSMYLCASSTLRGLNTEAFFGQGTRLTVV.

This clonotype was found many times. V usage is TRBV20-1 and J usage is TRBJ2-7, with D maybe TRBD2 (6 bases). The CDR3 is 14 amino acids. V lost 3 bases to trimming and J lost 2 bases, with 14 bases between them. CDR1 DFQATT and CDR2 SNEGSKA come from the germline V gene (reference sequence). CDR3 sequence (DNA): TGCAGTGCTAGTAGGCTAGCGCATACCTACGAGCAGTACTTC. This encodes CSASRLAHTYEQYF.

This clonotype was seen repeatedly, ten times or more. The V gene is TRBV27, the J gene TRBJ2-2; a weak D match, TRBD1 (5 bases). Germline CDR1 MNHEY, CDR2 SMNVEV (reference sequence). Deletions cut 5 bases from V and 4 bases from J, with 20 bases between. The CDR3 loop spans 17 amino acids. Here the CDR3 reads CASSATWAGLGTGELFF. CDR3 nucleotide sequence: TGTGCCAGCAGTGCCACATGGGCAGGGCTAGGCACCGGGGAGCTGTTTTTT.

Regarding this clonotype: One junction end does not reproduce the germline sequence, and a read error may be involved. The chain is built from TRBV5-1 and TRBJ2-3, with TRBD2 as a possible D gene (6 bases). The germline gives CDR1 SGHRS, CDR2 YFSETQ. The CDR3 runs 15 residues. CDR3 sequence: CASTRREGGTDTQYF. The CDR3 DNA follows: TGCGCCAGCACTCGGCGGGAAGGCGGCACGGATACGCAGTATTTT.

This clonotype was detected many times. This chain connects TRBV18 to TRBJ2-3, with unresolved D. Germline V CDR1 and CDR2: KGHSH, LQKENI. The CDR3 sequence is 11 residues long. V lost 2 bases and J 5 bases, leaving 2 bases between the germline ends. CDR3 bases: TGTGCCAGCTCACCAAAAGATACGCAGTATTTT. It translates to CASSPKDTQYF. The whole variable domain, remainder taken from reference TRBV18 and TRBJ2-3, is NAGVMQNPRHLVRRRGQEARLRCSPMKGHSHVYWYRQLPEEGLKFMVYLQKENIIDESGMPKERFSAEFPKEGPSILRIQQVVRGDSAAYFCASSPKDTQYFGPGTRLTVL.

The table lists this clonotype with a few counts. The V and J genes are TRBV20-1 and TRBJ2-5; 7 bases are a match to TRBD2. Trimming at V came to 3 bases and at J to 4 bases, leaving 8 bases not matched to a gene. There are 14 residues in the CDR3. Germline V gene sequence: CDR1 DFQATT, CDR2 SNEGSKA (reference sequence). CDR3 amino acids: CSASAAGVAETQYF. The CDR3 DNA reads TGCAGTGCTAGTGCTGCGGGAGTAGCAGAGACCCAGTACTTC.

This clonotype has a count of ten or more. The rearrangement joins TRBV15 to TRBJ2-3, with TRBD2 matching 11 bases. With V trimmed by 2 bases and J by 7 bases, 11 bases remained unmatched. The CDR3 spans 17 residues. The V gene's germline CDR1 is LNHNV and CDR2 YYDKDF (reference sequence). CDR3 DNA: TGTGCCACCAGCAGATCACAACTAGCGGGAGCCCTAAATACGCAGTATTTT. Translating gives CATSRSQLAGALNTQYF.

This clonotype was observed at least ten times. The chain links TRBV28 to TRBJ2-7, with D perhaps assigned TRBD1 or TRBD2 (5 bases each). CDR3 length: 14 residues. Germline V gene lookup returns CDR1 MDHEN and CDR2 SYDVKM. Trimming removed 5 bases at V and 0 bases at J, with 11 bases between. The CDR3 coding sequence is TGTGCCAGCAGTCCCCCCGGGACCTCCTACGAGCAGTACTTC. Translating it yields CASSPPGTSYEQYF.

This clonotype was recorded a few times. The chain recombines TRBV27 with TRBJ2-7, with D hard to call. The V gene's germline CDR1 is MNHEY and CDR2 SMNVEV (reference sequence). V was cut by 6 bases and J by 2 bases, with 14 bases left in between. The CDR3 has 14 residues. CDR3 DNA sequence: TGTGCCAGCAGGGACCAGTTCTCTCCCTACGAGCAGTACTTC. This codes for CASRDQFSPYEQYF.

The chain employs TRBV14 and TRBJ2-6; perhaps TRBD1 as D (5 bases). The CDR3 loop spans 21 amino acids. CDR1 and CDR2 (germline): SGHDN, FVKESK. Deletions cut 5 bases from V and 0 bases from J, with 26 bases between. The CDR3 DNA reads TGTGCCAGCAGCTCACAGGTACCCCCGAACGGGTTCTTCTCTGGGGCCAACGTCCTGACTTTC. This encodes CASSSQVPPNGFFSGANVLTF.

The chain recombines TRBV5-1 with TRBJ2-2; TRBD1 might be the D (6 bases). CDR1 SGHRS and CDR2 YFSETQ come from the germline V gene. V gave up 7 bases and J gave up 2 bases, with 15 bases separating them. The CDR3 totals 15 residues. CDR3 in DNA: TGCGCCAGCGGGCCAGGGACATTTAACACCGGGGAGCTGTTTTTT. As protein: CASGPGTFNTGELFF.

The chain links TRBV11-2 to TRBJ2-3; D is undetermined. V was pared by 4 bases and J by 6 bases, with 8 bases between. The germline gives CDR1 SGHAT, CDR2 FQNNGV. This CDR3 contains 12 residues. CDR3 sequence reads: CASSYLDDTQYF. The CDR3 DNA sequence: TGTGCCAGCAGCTACCTCGATGATACGCAGTATTTT.

This clonotype was counted only a few times. The rearrangement joins TRBV20-1 to TRBJ2-7; TRBD2 matches at 7 bases. This CDR3 has 14 amino acids. The germline V gene has CDR1 DFQATT and CDR2 SNEGSKA (reference sequence). V lost 6 bases and J lost 3; bases outside the gene matches: 11. The DNA of the CDR3 is TGCAGTGCGGCTAAAGCGGGAATCGTCTACGAGCAGTACTTC. Translating it yields CSAAKAGIVYEQYF.